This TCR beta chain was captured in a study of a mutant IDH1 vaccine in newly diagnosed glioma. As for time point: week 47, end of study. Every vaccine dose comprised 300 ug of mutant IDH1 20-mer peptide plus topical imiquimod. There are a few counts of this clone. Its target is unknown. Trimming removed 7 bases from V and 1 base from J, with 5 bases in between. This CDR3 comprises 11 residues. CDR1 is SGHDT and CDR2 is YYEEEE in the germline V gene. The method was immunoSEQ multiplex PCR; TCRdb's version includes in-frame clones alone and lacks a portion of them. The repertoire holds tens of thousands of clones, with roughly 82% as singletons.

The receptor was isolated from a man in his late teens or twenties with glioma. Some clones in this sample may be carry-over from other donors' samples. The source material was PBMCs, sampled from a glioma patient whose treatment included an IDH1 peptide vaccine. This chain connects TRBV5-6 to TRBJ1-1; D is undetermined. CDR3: CASPENTEAFF. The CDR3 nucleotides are TGTGCCAGCCCCGAGAACACTGAAGCTTTCTTT.